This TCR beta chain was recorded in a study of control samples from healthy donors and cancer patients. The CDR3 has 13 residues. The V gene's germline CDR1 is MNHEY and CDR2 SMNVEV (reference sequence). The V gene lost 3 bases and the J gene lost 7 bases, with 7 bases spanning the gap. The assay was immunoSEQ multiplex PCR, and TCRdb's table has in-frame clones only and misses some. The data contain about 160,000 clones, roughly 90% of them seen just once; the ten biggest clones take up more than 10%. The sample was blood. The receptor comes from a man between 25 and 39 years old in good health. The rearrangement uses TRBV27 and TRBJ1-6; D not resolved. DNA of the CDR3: TGTGCCAGCAGTTTCTTACAGAATTCACCCCTCCACTTT. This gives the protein CASSFLQNSPLHF.